These 21 T cell receptor beta chains were all obtained from the same sample, sequenced in a study of tissue T cells after allogeneic stem cell transplantation. Produced via immunoSEQ multiplex PCR; TCRdb's table is partial and in-frame only. This sample has thousands of clones, with 45% to 50% found just once. Time point described: mouse harvest day 7 after allogeneic transplant. Mouse grafts combined 10^7 T-cell-depleted bone marrow cells with 10^6 splenic CD5+ T cells. Material: gut tissue. These receptor sequences come from a female BALB/c mouse given C57BL/6 T cells with graft-versus-host disease after an allogeneic hematopoietic cell transplant.

For this clone: Here the gene names and germline are mouse. The read gets to within 1 residue of the CDR3 end, and the germline J gene fills in the rest. The rearrangement uses TRBV14 and TRBJ2-2, with TRBD1 matching 8 bases. CDR1 and CDR2 from the germline V gene are SGHDT and FRDEAV. This CDR3 comprises 13 residues. V gave up 5 bases and J gave up 5 bases; unmatched junction bases: 2. The CDR3 reads CASSRDRTGQLYF. The part of the CDR3 DNA that was read is TGTGCCAGCAGCCGGGACAGGACCGGGCAGCTCTAC.

There are a few counts of this clone. Gene names and germline refer to mouse. From the germline J gene comes the end of the CDR3, since the read stops 1 residue before it. V is TRBV20 and J is TRBJ2-7, with TRBD2 matching over 7 bases. CDR1 is GFQATS and CDR2 is STVNSAI in the germline V gene. CDR3 length: 14 residues. V lost 0 bases and J lost 1; bases outside the gene matches: 3. CDR3 bases read: TGTGGTGCTAGGGATCGGGGGGGTTCCTATGAACAGTAC. Its translation: CGARDRGGSYEQY. The CDR3 reads in full as CGARDRGGSYEQYF.

Concerning this clone: The gene symbols are mouse symbols. The sequence runs out 1 residue before the end of the CDR3; the remainder is reconstructed from the germline J gene. The chain employs TRBV13-1 and TRBJ1-6, with 10 positions matching TRBD1. TRBJ1-6 is an ORF, and what it does is uncertain. CDR3 size: 15 residues. The V and J ends lost 4 bases and 7 bases, in that order; junction bases with no gene match: 5. Per germline, CDR1 NSHNY and CDR2 SYGAGN. CDR3 bases read: TGTGCCAGCAGTCCTGACAGGGGGCGAAATTCGCCCCTCTAC. This translates into CASSPDRGRNSPLY. Given in full, the CDR3 is CASSPDRGRNSPLYF.

A note on this clone: Each gene name is a mouse one. The CDR3 end is not reached by the read, which stops 1 residue before it; the germline J gene fills it in. The chain employs TRBV13-2 and TRBJ1-5; 8 nucleotides match TRBD1. The CDR3 is 15 amino acids. The V gene's germline CDR1 is NNHNN and CDR2 SYGAGS (reference sequence). V gave up 1 base and J gave up 1 base; unmatched junction bases: 1. CDR3 in amino acids: CASGDRDRNNQAPLF. CDR3 DNA, as far as it was read: TGTGCCAGCGGTGATCGGGACAGGAACAACCAGGCTCCGCTT.

As for this clone: Gene labels here are mouse ones. The read finishes 1 residue shy of the CDR3 end, and the germline J gene is used to complete it. The chain combines TRBV19 with TRBJ1-6; perhaps TRBD1 as D (5 bases). TRBJ1-6 is an ORF; its function is uncertain. Germline CDR1 is FNHDT and CDR2 is SITEND (reference sequence). V was clipped by 4 bases and J by 3 bases, with 8 bases between them. The CDR3 is made up of 14 amino acids. Incomplete CDR3 DNA: TGTGCCAGCAGTCGGACAAACTATAATTCGCCCCTCTAC. Its translation is CASSRTNYNSPLY. The entire CDR3 reads CASSRTNYNSPLYF.

Comments on this clone: These gene names are mouse names. The read falls 1 residue short of the CDR3 end, and the missing part is taken from the germline J gene. J is TRBJ1-3 and V is TRBV26, with TRBD1 identical over 7 bases. Germline-derived CDR1 and CDR2 are KGHPV and FQNQEV (reference sequence). This CDR3 is built from 15 residues. J lost 0 bases, V lost 4 bases, and 3 bases had no gene match. The covered CDR3 bases are TGTGCCAGCAGTCGACAGGGCCCTTCTGGAAATACGCTCTAT. Translation: CASSRQGPSGNTLY. The complete CDR3 protein is CASSRQGPSGNTLYF.

Concerning this clone: Gene names and germline match the mouse. With the read ending 1 residue before the CDR3 end, the germline J gene is used to fill in that end. This chain uses TRBV14 with TRBJ1-4; no reliable D call. The CDR3 length is 13 residues. Germline CDR1 SGHDT, CDR2 FRDEAV. The V gene lost 5 bases and the J gene lost 2 bases, with 7 bases spanning the gap. The CDR3 DNA, read in part, is TGTGCCAGCAGAGGGCAGTCCAACGAAAGATTATTT. Its translation is CASRGQSNERLF. The complete CDR3 sequence is CASRGQSNERLFF.

This clone has just a few counts. Genes and germline are mouse. The DNA ends 1 residue before the CDR3 does, and the rest of the CDR3 is filled in from the germline J gene. The chain couples TRBV3 to TRBJ1-2; no clear D gene. This CDR3 contains 14 residues. Trimming took off 1 base at V and 0 bases at J, with 6 bases between the two ends. The V gene's germline CDR1 is SNHLY and CDR2 FYNGKV (reference sequence). The covered CDR3 bases are TGTGCCAGCAGCTTAGGGGCAGCAAACTCCGACTACACC. It specifies CASSLGAANSDYT. The entire CDR3 sequence reads CASSLGAANSDYTF.

This clone has more than one count but fewer than ten. Mouse germline and gene names are used. With the read ending 1 residue before the CDR3 end, the germline J gene is used to fill in that end. This chain joins TRBV26 and TRBJ2-4; D possibly corresponds to TRBD2 (6 bases). This CDR3 has 13 residues. In germline, CDR1 is KGHPV, CDR2 FQNQEV (reference sequence). V was clipped by 3 bases and J by 5 bases, with 9 bases between them. CDR3 DNA (partial): TGTGCCAGCAGTCTTGCTGGGGTAAACACCTTGTAC. This translates into CASSLAGVNTLY. The entire CDR3 sequence reads CASSLAGVNTLYF.

On this clone: Gene names and germline refer to mouse. CDR3 DNA, as far as it was read: TGTGCCAGCAGGGGTGCAGAAACGCTGTAT. This codes for CASRGAETLY. The CDR3 reads in full as CASRGAETLYF. The genes are TRBV26 and TRBJ2-3, with D unclear. With the read ending 1 residue before the CDR3 end, the germline J gene is used to fill in that end. Germline V gene data show CDR1 as KGHPV and CDR2 as FQNQEV (reference sequence). The CDR3 contains 11 residues. Trimming left V 6 bases short and J 1 base short, with 2 bases between.

This clone was counted between two and nine times. Germline and genes here are mouse. The DNA ends 1 residue before the CDR3 does, and the rest of the CDR3 is filled in from the germline J gene. Other DNA sequences within the sample encode an identical CDR3. The V call is TRBV3, the J call TRBJ2-7; D unclear. The V end lost 5 bases, the J end lost 0 bases, and 5 bases lay between the germline ends. The CDR3 has 12 residues. Germline V CDR1 and CDR2: SNHLY, FYNGKV (reference sequence). The covered CDR3 bases are TGTGCCAGCAGCCCTAGCTCCTATGAACAGTAC. Translated: CASSPSSYEQY. The CDR3, in full, reads CASSPSSYEQYF.

This clone was seen more than once but under ten times. Germline and genes here are mouse. CDR3 protein: CASSPDNSQNTLYF. Partial CDR3 DNA: TGTGCCAGCAGTCCAGACAATAGTCAAAACACCTTGTAC. V and J are TRBV24 and TRBJ2-4, with no clear D. The read terminates 1 residue before the CDR3 end, so the remaining end is supplied by the germline J gene. Germline-derived CDR1 and CDR2 are KGHTA and FRNEEI. The CDR3 is 14 residues long. The V end was cut by 4 bases, the J end by 0 bases, with 8 bases between.

In its sample, this clone was seen a few times. Genes and germline are mouse. The read ends 1 residue before the CDR3 terminus; that terminus is restored from the germline J gene. The chain is built from TRBV26 and TRBJ1-3; D may be TRBD1 (6 bases). V shed 4 bases and J shed 0 bases, with 10 bases lying between them. CDR1 KGHPV and CDR2 FQNQEV come from the germline V gene (reference sequence). The length of the CDR3 is 15 residues. CDR3 residues: CASSPGTISGNTLYF. CDR3 DNA (partial): TGTGCCAGCAGTCCGGGGACAATTTCTGGAAATACGCTCTAT.

Turning to this clone: Gene names and germline refer to mouse. The sequence runs out 1 residue before the end of the CDR3; the remainder is reconstructed from the germline J gene. The rearrangement links TRBV23 to TRBJ1-1; the DNA was not used to check the table's D call, TRBD1. The CDR3 runs 14 residues. CDR1 is KGHTA, CDR2 FQNQQP, per germline. CDR3 DNA (partial): TGCTCCAGCAGTCAATCGACAGCAAACACAGAAGTCTTC. Its translation: CSSSQSTANTEVF. In full, the CDR3 reads CSSSQSTANTEVFF.

This clone was found once. Genes and germline are mouse. The CDR3 end lies 1 residue beyond the end of the read and is filled in from the germline J gene. This sequence joins TRBV4 and TRBJ1-6, with D possibly TRBD1 on 6 matching bases. TRBJ1-6 belongs to the ORF category, with a function that is uncertain. This CDR3 is built from 16 residues. The ends were cut back, 3 bases at V and 1 base at J, with 10 bases in the middle. Germline loops: CDR1 LGHDT, CDR2 YNNKQL (reference sequence). The sequenced CDR3 bases are TGTGCCAGCAGCTACTCAGGACAGTCCTATAATTCGCCCCTCTAC. Its translation is CASSYSGQSYNSPLY. The complete CDR3 reads CASSYSGQSYNSPLYF.

Sample share makes this clone large (0.1 to 1%). Germline and genes here are mouse. The read stops 1 residue short of the end of the CDR3; the missing end is completed from the germline J gene. This chain links TRBV4 with TRBJ2-7; 12 nucleotides agree with TRBD2. V lost 4 bases, J lost 4 bases, and 2 bases stayed unmatched. Germline V gene sequence: CDR1 LGHDT, CDR2 YNNKQL (reference sequence). This CDR3 has 14 amino acids. The CDR3 bases that were read are TGTGCCAGCAGCTCCGGACTGGGGGGGTATGAACAGTAC. Protein: CASSSGLGGYEQY. The complete CDR3 protein is CASSSGLGGYEQYF.

This clone has only a few counts. Genes and germline come from the mouse. The DNA ends 1 residue before the CDR3 does, and the rest of the CDR3 is filled in from the germline J gene. This rearrangement joins TRBV26 to TRBJ1-3; D ambiguous. Germline V lookup: CDR1 KGHPV, CDR2 FQNQEV (reference sequence). Trimming took 0 bases from V and 2 from J, leaving 5 bases between them. This CDR3 spans 14 amino acids. The sequenced part of the CDR3 DNA is TGTGCCAGCAGTCTGTCGAGGGCTGGAAATACGCTCTAT. This encodes CASSLSRAGNTLY. The full CDR3 protein is CASSLSRAGNTLYF.

This clone was recorded only once. Gene and germline names: mouse. The read falls 1 residue short of the CDR3 end, and the missing part is taken from the germline J gene. The V and J genes are TRBV26 and TRBJ1-1; D remains unclear. The CDR3 sequence is 13 residues long. The germline V gene has CDR1 KGHPV and CDR2 FQNQEV (reference sequence). V was cut by 2 bases and J by 0 bases, with 4 bases left in between. CDR3 DNA, as far as it was read: TGTGCCAGCAGTCTGAAGGCAAACACAGAAGTCTTC. This codes for CASSLKANTEVF. In full, the CDR3 reads CASSLKANTEVFF.

This clone was observed a single time. Gene names and germline match the mouse. The CDR3 end falls 1 residue outside the read, so it is completed with the germline J gene. The gene calls are TRBV3 and TRBJ1-3; D is perhaps TRBD1 (6 bases). CDR1 is SNHLY, CDR2 FYNGKV, per germline (reference sequence). The germline V and J ends were trimmed by 4 bases and 10 bases, with 11 bases remaining between them. The CDR3 spans 12 residues. CDR3 loop: CASSSGTRTLYF. The covered CDR3 bases are TGTGCCAGCAGCTCCGGGACAAGAACGCTCTAT.

In regard to this clone: Gene names follow the mouse nomenclature. The read falls 1 residue short of the CDR3 end, and the missing part is taken from the germline J gene. This rearrangement joins TRBV4 to TRBJ1-6; D unclear. TRBJ1-6 is recorded as an ORF, its role being uncertain. The CDR3 contains 13 residues. V lost 4 bases to trimming and J lost 7 bases, with 8 bases between them. The germline V gene has CDR1 LGHDT and CDR2 YNNKQL (reference sequence). The sequenced CDR3 bases are TGTGCCAGCAGCTTTGGGCGGAATTCGCCCCTCTAC. Its protein is CASSFGRNSPLY. The complete CDR3 protein is CASSFGRNSPLYF.

A note on this clone: Germline and genes: mouse. The read ends 1 residue shy of where the CDR3 ends; the end is completed using the germline J gene. The chain is built from TRBV12-1 and TRBJ1-2, with 7 bases lining up with TRBD1. The CDR3 length is 13 residues. Germline trimming cut 3 bases from V and 3 bases from J; bases unmatched to any gene: 3. The germline V gene encodes CDR1 SGHSN and CDR2 HYEKVE. CDR3 DNA, as far as it was read: TGTGCCAGCTCTTCAGGGGGGGACTCCGACTACACC. Translating gives CASSSGGDSDYT. From start to end, the CDR3 is CASSSGGDSDYTF.